This T cell receptor beta chain was identified in a study of T cell clonotyping in hematopoietic cell transplantation listed by TCRdb under 2021. A note on the overall study: The study collected over a hundred blood samples from approximately 40 consecutive transplant recipients and their related donors. Recruitment of patients was conducted between 2015 and January 2017, and follow-up was continued until September 2020 or death. The paper's findings and limits, for the study overall: Inverse Simpson Index values from donors and from recipients before transplant predicted broader TCR repertoire diversity after transplant. Sample size was limited, and cells were not sorted, so CD4 and CD8 repertoire contributions could not be separated. A decrease in recipient TCR diversity was observed after transplant, and a progressive increase in pathologically expanded clonotypes was seen from day 30 to day 180. Overlap with donor repertoires was found for only a small fraction of recipient repertoires, with over 95% found to appear de novo at the given depth.

The CDR3 runs 12 residues from the cysteine to the phenylalanine. Here the CDR3 DNA is all that survives: 36 bases in frame from base 1. Based on the germline V gene, the CDR1 and CDR2 sequences are ENHRY and SYGVKD. The junction carries 4 bases between V and J, which are trimmed by 2 bases and 3 bases respectively. In regard to this clone: Its antigen target is currently unknown. The record has no base qualities; no much larger clone is one base away.

The immunoSEQ assay, a bias-controlled multiplex PCR with V- and J-specific primers, was used to amplify TCR beta CDR3 regions from genomic DNA. A proprietary barcode and Illumina adapter sequences were added to the CDR3 amplicons in a second PCR step. An Illumina MiSeq instrument was used for sequencing of the CDR3 libraries. Processing in the source paper ran as follows. immunoSEQ Analyzer 3.0 was used for export and quality control, with R Bioconductor and Immunarch used for downstream analyses. Only productive rearrangements within the normalized downsampled data set were used in the calculation of repertoire metrics. In the normalized cohort, clonotypes with more than 5 templates were defined as pathologically expanded. The Inverse Simpson Index served as the measure of repertoire diversity. To capture all clonotypes, CMV-specificity analyses were performed on the non-normalized data set. TCRdb's version of the immuneACCESS table is confined to in-frame rearrangements and falls short of the full clone set. An unresolved V gene accounts for under half of the shortfall where checked; the remainder is of unknown origin. V, J and clone size derive from that table, while D and trimming were established from the DNA sequence. The sample yields over 10,000 clones; roughly 92% were counted once. The top ten hold 7.8% of the sample.

The intended sense of this specimen's time point label: 100 days after allo-HCT. Blood from recipients was drawn roughly 28 days before transplant, then again at days 30, 100 and 180 after transplant. Nuclei Lysis Solution was used to extract genomic DNA from fresh or cryopreserved unfractionated peripheral blood mononuclear cells. This chain is built from TRBV10-3 and TRBJ2-5; the D gene identity is not certain. The receptor's source is a female patient in her fifties who had an allogeneic stem cell transplant from an unrelated donor, so the T cells may come from the graft donor. Some clones in this sample may be carry-over from other donors' samples. The sample here was PBMCs, taken 100 days after allogeneic stem cell transplant. This receptor carries the CDR3 CAISEREETQYF. The DNA sequence is TGTGCCATCAGTGAGCGGGAAGAGACCCAGTACTTC.